Shown below are 22 T cell receptor beta chains from a single sample sequenced in a study of T cells in Graves' hyperthyroidism and ophthalmopathy. Amplified regions were TCR beta CDR3 sequences from RNA transcripts. An initial round of RT-PCR targeting the TCR CDR3 relied on the HTBI primer set. TCRdb re-derived calls from the multiplex PCR reads in MiXCR, one entry per CDR3 protein. The sample lists around 500,000 distinct CDR3 sequences; roughly a sixth were seen once. Sequenced input: blood. These receptors were obtained from a woman aged 25 to 39 with Graves' ophthalmopathy.

This clonotype was counted a few times. The CDR3 region has the DNA TGTGCCAGCAGTTTTGGGACTAGCGGGAACCAGCAGTTCTTC. Its protein product is CASSFGTSGNQQFF. The rearrangement links TRBV27 to TRBJ2-1; TRBD2 agrees at 13 bases. The CDR3 covers 14 residues. Germline values: CDR1 MNHEY, CDR2 SMNVEV (reference sequence). V was clipped by 3 bases and J by 11 bases; unmatched bases: 4.

This clonotype was detected many times. The chain is built from TRBV28 and TRBJ2-3; possibly TRBD1 for D (5 bases). Trimming removed 0 bases at V and 5 bases at J, with 12 bases between. Germline CDR1 MDHEN, CDR2 SYDVKM. This CDR3 has 15 residues. In nucleotides, the CDR3 is TGTGCCAGCAGTTTATGGACAGCCCATGGAGATACGCAGTATTTT. Amino acid sequence: CASSLWTAHGDTQYF.

V and J are TRBV7-4 and TRBJ2-5; unclear D gene. The CDR3 extends over 14 amino acids. The V gene lost 6 bases and the J gene lost 3 bases, with 14 bases spanning the gap. The germline CDR1 and CDR2 sequences are SGHVT and SQSDAQ. CDR3 sequence (DNA): TGTGCCAGCAGTGAATTCGAAGGGAAAGAGACCCAGTACTTC. The encoded protein is CASSEFEGKETQYF.

The rearrangement links TRBV7-2 to TRBJ2-2, with 8 bases matching TRBD2. CDR1 is SGHTA, CDR2 FQGNSA, per germline. V was clipped by 5 bases and J by 5 bases; unmatched bases: 10. CDR3 length: 16 amino acids. This CDR3 is CASSPRTSRKTGELFF. CDR3 nucleotides: TGTGCCAGCAGCCCCAGGACTAGCAGAAAAACCGGGGAGCTGTTTTTT.

This clonotype was observed many times. This chain joins TRBV28 and TRBJ2-3; TRBD1 matches 7 bases. CDR3 size: 16 residues. The germline V gene has CDR1 MDHEN and CDR2 SYDVKM. J was trimmed by 1 base and V by 6 bases; bases with no gene match: 10. CDR3 protein: CASSPETGIGTDTQYF. CDR3 nucleotides: TGTGCCAGCAGCCCAGAGACAGGGATAGGCACAGATACGCAGTATTTT.

This clonotype was picked up many times. V is TRBV6-1 and J is TRBJ1-1; D is undetermined. V shed 1 base and J shed 6 bases, with 12 bases lying between them. The CDR3 length is 14 residues. CDR1 is MNHNS and CDR2 is SASEGT in the germline V gene. The CDR3 nucleotides are TGTGCCAGCAGTGAAGTTGGAGGGAGCCCTGAAGCTTTCTTT. Translation: CASSEVGGSPEAFF.

This clonotype was observed many times. CDR3 protein: CASSPSESTDTQYF. DNA for the CDR3: TGTGCCAGCAGCCCTAGCGAAAGCACAGATACGCAGTATTTT. The V and J genes are TRBV3-1 and TRBJ2-3; possibly TRBD2 for D (6 bases). This CDR3 is built from 14 residues. Germline V gives CDR1 LGHDT, CDR2 YNNKEL (reference sequence). V was trimmed by 4 bases and J by 0 bases, leaving 8 bases between them.

In its sample, this clonotype was seen many times. The rearrangement joins TRBV18 to TRBJ1-3; possibly TRBD1 for D (6 bases). The CDR3 covers 16 residues. Per germline, CDR1 KGHSH and CDR2 LQKENI. Trimming left V 3 bases short and J 4 bases short, with 16 bases between. DNA for the CDR3: TGTGCCAGCTCACCGCTGGGACACGCGCGCGGAAACACCATATATTTT. The encoded protein is CASSPLGHARGNTIYF.

This clonotype was observed a handful of times. The gene calls are TRBV28 and TRBJ2-7; 10 positions match TRBD2. The CDR3 contains 17 residues. Trimming cost V 6 bases and J 4 bases; bases outside gene matches: 15. CDR1 is MDHEN and CDR2 is SYDVKM in the germline V gene. CDR3 coding DNA: TGTGCCAGCAGCACCCAATTAGCGGGAGGCCCTTTGTACGAGCAGTACTTC. Translation: CASSTQLAGGPLYEQYF.

This clonotype has ten or more counts. The rearrangement joins TRBV20-1 to TRBJ2-3; 13 nucleotides match TRBD2. V lost 5 bases and J lost 6; bases outside the gene matches: 8. Germline values: CDR1 DFQATT, CDR2 SNEGSKA (reference sequence). The CDR3 has 15 residues. Here the CDR3 reads CSADTSGRAGDTQYF. CDR3 DNA sequence: TGCAGTGCTGATACTAGCGGGAGGGCCGGGGATACGCAGTATTTT.

The chain recombines TRBV9 with TRBJ2-5; the match to TRBD2 covers 7 bases. V was clipped by 3 bases and J by 6 bases; unmatched bases: 8. The germline V gene has CDR1 SGDLS and CDR2 YYNGEE. The CDR3 loop spans 14 amino acids. The CDR3 nucleotides read TGTGCCAGCAGCGGTAGGGACTACACTCAGACCCAGTACTTC. Translation gives CASSGRDYTQTQYF.

This clonotype has ten or more counts. The chain has TRBV27 and TRBJ2-5, with 8 positions matching TRBD2. The CDR3 runs 15 residues. V lost 2 bases to trimming and J lost 2 bases; unmatched junction nucleotides: 4. From germline, CDR1 is MNHEY and CDR2 SMNVEV (reference sequence). The CDR3 protein is CASSLTIAGQETQYF. CDR3 in DNA: TGTGCCAGCAGTTTAACGATAGCGGGGCAAGAGACCCAGTACTTC.

This clonotype was seen at least ten times. The chain employs TRBV28 and TRBJ2-7; TRBD2 aligns across 14 bases. This CDR3 is built from 23 residues. Germline lookup yields CDR1 MDHEN and CDR2 SYDVKM. J was trimmed by 3 bases and V by 5 bases; bases with no gene match: 27. CDR3 loop: CASSTSTPGQGKTSGRAIYEQYF. Here the CDR3 DNA reads TGTGCCAGCAGTACCTCCACTCCGGGACAGGGGAAGACTAGCGGGAGGGCGATCTACGAGCAGTACTTC.

The gene calls are TRBV20-1 and TRBJ2-2; tentative D call: TRBD1 (6 bases). Germline CDR1 is DFQATT and CDR2 is SNEGSKA (reference sequence). Trimming cost V 0 bases and J 7 bases, with 18 bases left between them. The CDR3 has 16 residues. CDR3 residues: CSARDVAPSRGGELFF. CDR3 nucleotide sequence: TGCAGTGCTAGAGATGTCGCGCCGTCCAGGGGCGGGGAGCTGTTTTTT.

The rearrangement uses TRBV12-3 or TRBV12-4 and TRBJ1-1; 9 bases map to TRBD1. This CDR3 spans 13 amino acids. The J segment lost 8 bases and the V segment lost 5 bases, leaving 6 bases of the junction unmatched. CDR3 amino acids: CASSRDRAPEAFF. The CDR3, as DNA: TGTGCCAGCAGTCGGGACAGGGCACCGGAAGCTTTCTTT.

This clonotype has ten or more counts. CDR3 sequence reads: CAWSVLGRTLNTEAFF. The DNA for the CDR3 is TGTGCCTGGAGTGTATTGGGGAGGACACTCAACACTGAAGCTTTCTTT. The V and J genes are TRBV30 and TRBJ1-1, with D perhaps matching TRBD1 (5 bases). With 0 bases removed from V and 2 bases from J, the gap between germline ends came to 16 bases. There are 16 residues in the CDR3. CDR1 and CDR2 from the germline V gene are GTSNPN and SVGIG (reference sequence).

The J gene is TRBJ2-7, the V gene TRBV7-8, with 12 bases fitting TRBD2. The CDR3 is made up of 15 amino acids. Germline assignment: CDR1 SGHVS and CDR2 FQNEAQ. V lost 7 bases to trimming and J lost 7 bases; unmatched junction nucleotides: 11. The CDR3 loop reads CASTSPGLAGYEQYF. The CDR3 DNA is TGTGCCAGCACCTCGCCGGGACTAGCGGGTTATGAGCAGTACTTC.

This clonotype has at least ten counts. The chain carries TRBV28 and TRBJ1-3; 7 nucleotides align to TRBD1. After removal of 5 bases from V and 2 bases from J, the junction contained 6 bases not matched to a gene. CDR1 MDHEN and CDR2 SYDVKM come from the germline V gene. This CDR3 region has 15 residues. The CDR3 nucleotides are TGTGCCAGCAGTCCTACAGGGGCAGCTGGAAACACCATATATTTT. It is translated as CASSPTGAAGNTIYF.

The table lists this clonotype with a few counts. The V gene is TRBV11-1, the J gene TRBJ2-1, with 10 bases that match TRBD2. The CDR3 is 16 residues long. CDR1 is SGHAT and CDR2 is FQDESV in the germline V gene (reference sequence). Germline trimming cut 0 bases from V and 8 bases from J; bases unmatched to any gene: 7. DNA for the CDR3: TGTGCCAGCAGCTTAGCGGCTAGCGGGAGTTTTGATGAGCAGTTCTTC. Encoded protein: CASSLAASGSFDEQFF. Drawing the rest from reference TRBV11-1 and TRBJ2-1, the complete variable domain is EAEVAQSPRYKITEKSQAVAFWCDPISGHATLYWYRQILGQGPELLVQFQDESVVDDSQLPKDRFSAERLKGVDSTLKIQPAELGDSAMYLCASSLAASGSFDEQFFGPGTRLTVL.

This clonotype showed up many times. J is TRBJ2-4 and V is TRBV9; tentative D call: TRBD2 (5 bases). Germline CDR1 and CDR2: SGDLS and YYNGEE. The CDR3 has 13 amino acids. Trimming cost V 0 bases and J 4 bases, with 5 bases left between them. As DNA, the CDR3 is TGTGCCAGCAGCGTAGGAGGGAAAAACATTCAGTACTTC. Translated: CASSVGGKNIQYF.

There are a few counts of this clonotype. The chain combines TRBV9 with TRBJ2-7, with D tentatively TRBD2 (6 bases). Germline V lookup: CDR1 SGDLS, CDR2 YYNGEE. Trimming took off 4 bases at V and 2 bases at J, with 13 bases between the two ends. The CDR3 is 14 amino acids. The CDR3 protein is CASSLGTLAYEQYF. CDR3 sequence (DNA): TGTGCCAGCAGCCTCGGGACTTTAGCCTACGAGCAGTACTTC.

This clonotype has only a few counts. The V gene is TRBV16, the J gene TRBJ1-5; no clear D gene. CDR1 KGHSY and CDR2 FQNENV come from the germline V gene. Trimming took off 4 bases at V and 5 bases at J, with 15 bases between the two ends. This CDR3 is 15 amino acids long. As DNA, the CDR3 is TGTGCCAGCAGCCCTCCTGTAAGTAAATATCAGCCCCAGCATTTT. It codes for CASSPPVSKYQPQHF.